This TCR beta chain derives from a study of blood T cell repertoires in COVID-19. Study summary: Sources were T cells, B-cell-depleted T cells, or PBMCs; the material itself was cDNA or gDNA.

Methods used by the authors: The assay estimated nucleated cells by amplifying reference gene primers. Generated by immunoSEQ multiplex PCR, the TCRdb table keeps only in-frame clones and is missing some. The DNA gave D and trimming, while V, J and clone size come from that table. The sample shows under 200,000 clones, approximately 87% of them seen only once. V was cut by 5 bases and J by 2 bases, with 9 bases left in between. This CDR3 contains 13 residues. Germline CDR1 is SEHNR and CDR2 is FQNEAQ (reference sequence). The study recruited people aged about 18 to 89 years across some 23 US areas. Recovered status applied to Cohort 3 donors who had two consecutive negative PCRs. It also applied to those with clearance or with symptom resolution.

This receptor was obtained from a woman in her forties or fifties who had recovered from COVID-19. Sequenced sample: PBMCs or T cells enriched from blood (not recorded which). The rearrangement joins TRBV7-9 to TRBJ1-1; maybe TRBD1 (5 bases). Here the CDR3 DNA reads TGTGCCAGCAGCCAAACAGGAAACACTGAAGCTTTCTTT. This encodes CASSQTGNTEAFF.